This is a list of T cell receptor beta chains from one sample in a study of blood T cell repertoires in COVID-19. Method: immunoSEQ multiplex PCR; TCRdb's copy keeps in-frame clones and lacks some. The sample lists 250,000 to 300,000 clones, around four fifths seen once, with about 4.5% in the top ten. The source material was peripheral blood. Receptor source: a man in his fifties or sixties who had recovered from COVID-19. Both conserved end residues are part of each CDR3. Each record gives: D gene, J gene, clone size, V gene, CDR3 DNA, CDR3 protein. D genes are given only for firm matches. Rows may omit the clone size; those that give it use once, few, many or a size class.

d_gene: NA; j_gene: TRBJ1-1; abundance: NA; v_gene: TRBV5-4; CDR3nt: TGTGCCAGCAGCCGGGAACGAGGGATGAACACTGAAGCTTTCTTT; CDR3aa: CASSRERGMNTEAFF
d_gene: TRBD2; j_gene: TRBJ2-2; abundance: NA; v_gene: TRBV10-3; CDR3nt: TGTGCCATCAGTGAAACTAGCGGGGGGGCGGCCGGGGAGCTGTTTTTT; CDR3aa: CAISETSGGAAGELFF
d_gene: NA; j_gene: TRBJ2-7; abundance: once; v_gene: TRBV12-3/TRBV12-4; CDR3nt: TGTGCCAGCAGCAAACAGGGAACCTACGAGCAGTACTTC; CDR3aa: CASSKQGTYEQYF
d_gene: NA; j_gene: TRBJ1-1; abundance: few; v_gene: TRBV5-1; CDR3nt: TGCGCCAGCAGCCTCGCGGGGCAGAACACTGAAGCTTTCTTT; CDR3aa: CASSLAGQNTEAFF
d_gene: NA; j_gene: TRBJ2-5; abundance: few; v_gene: TRBV9; CDR3nt: TGTGCCAGCAGCGTCAGCCAGGGGGGCCAAGAGACCCAGTACTTC; CDR3aa: CASSVSQGGQETQYF
d_gene: TRBD2; j_gene: TRBJ2-7; abundance: NA; v_gene: TRBV11-1; CDR3nt: TGTGCCAGCAGCTCGACTAGCGGGGACTACGAGCAGTACTTC; CDR3aa: CASSSTSGDYEQYF
d_gene: NA; j_gene: TRBJ2-1; abundance: NA; v_gene: TRBV18; CDR3nt: TGTGCCAGCTCGCGGCACAGGGGAGGTGACAATGAGCAGTTCTTC; CDR3aa: CASSRHRGGDNEQFF
d_gene: NA; j_gene: TRBJ2-3; abundance: NA; v_gene: TRBV20-1; CDR3nt: TGCAGTGCTAGTCAGCTAGTCTTAGATACGCAGTATTTT; CDR3aa: CSASQLVLDTQYF
d_gene: NA; j_gene: TRBJ2-1; abundance: NA; v_gene: TRBV19; CDR3nt: TGTGCCAGTAGTATAGGGGCGAGGGGGTACAATGAGCAGTTCTTC; CDR3aa: CASSIGARGYNEQFF
d_gene: TRBD2; j_gene: TRBJ2-1; abundance: NA; v_gene: TRBV27; CDR3nt: TGTGCCAGCAGTCATCGACTAGCGGGAGTGTCCTACAATGAGCAGTTCTTC; CDR3aa: CASSHRLAGVSYNEQFF
d_gene: NA; j_gene: TRBJ2-3; abundance: NA; v_gene: TRBV30; CDR3nt: TGTGCCTGGCAAGGACAGAGCTTCACAGATACGCAGTATTTT; CDR3aa: CAWQGQSFTDTQYF
d_gene: NA; j_gene: TRBJ2-1; abundance: NA; v_gene: TRBV6-5; CDR3nt: TGTGCCAGCAAAAGCGCGGCTAGTAAGCGCAATGAGCAGTTCTTC; CDR3aa: CASKSAASKRNEQFF
d_gene: TRBD1; j_gene: TRBJ2-2; abundance: NA; v_gene: TRBV7-3; CDR3nt: TGTGCCAGCAGCCAGGACAGGGTGGGGACCGGGGAGCTGTTTTTT; CDR3aa: CASSQDRVGTGELFF
d_gene: NA; j_gene: TRBJ1-2; abundance: NA; v_gene: TRBV2; CDR3nt: TGTGCCAGCAGTGAATCAGGAATCTATGGCTACACCTTC; CDR3aa: CASSESGIYGYTF
d_gene: NA; j_gene: TRBJ2-2; abundance: NA; v_gene: TRBV5-4; CDR3nt: TGTGCCAGCAGGCCCACAGGGACCGGGGAGCTGTTTTTT; CDR3aa: CASRPTGTGELFF
d_gene: TRBD1; j_gene: TRBJ1-2; abundance: NA; v_gene: TRBV6-5; CDR3nt: TGTGCCAGCACTCGGGACAGCCATACCTATGGCTACACCTTC; CDR3aa: CASTRDSHTYGYTF
d_gene: TRBD1; j_gene: TRBJ2-5; abundance: NA; v_gene: TRBV11-2; CDR3nt: TGTGCCAGCAGCTTAGAGGGGGGACAGGGAGAGACCCAGTACTTC; CDR3aa: CASSLEGGQGETQYF
d_gene: NA; j_gene: TRBJ2-3; abundance: NA; v_gene: TRBV19; CDR3nt: TGTGCCAGTAGCCCTCTATCCAAGTCCACAGATACGCAGTATTTT; CDR3aa: CASSPLSKSTDTQYF
d_gene: NA; j_gene: TRBJ2-3; abundance: few; v_gene: TRBV20-1; CDR3nt: TGCAGTGCTAGTTGGGGGGGGGCGAAAGATACGCAGTATTTT; CDR3aa: CSASWGGAKDTQYF
d_gene: TRBD1; j_gene: TRBJ1-2; abundance: NA; v_gene: TRBV29-1; CDR3nt: TGCAGCGTTATGATCAGGGGGCAAGGCTATGGCTACACCTTC; CDR3aa: CSVMIRGQGYGYTF
d_gene: TRBD1; j_gene: TRBJ2-7; abundance: NA; v_gene: TRBV29-1; CDR3nt: TGCAGCGCCGGGACAGCCTACGAGCAGTACTTC; CDR3aa: CSAGTAYEQYF
d_gene: TRBD1; j_gene: TRBJ1-2; abundance: few; v_gene: TRBV6-1; CDR3nt: TGTGCCAGCAGTGAAGACCCAGGGGGGTATGGCTACACCTTC; CDR3aa: CASSEDPGGYGYTF
d_gene: NA; j_gene: TRBJ2-3; abundance: NA; v_gene: TRBV5-3; CDR3nt: TGTGCCAGAAGCCAACCGGGGGACCGCAGCACAGATACGCAGTATTTT; CDR3aa: CARSQPGDRSTDTQYF
d_gene: NA; j_gene: TRBJ1-5; abundance: NA; v_gene: TRBV19; CDR3nt: TGTGCCAGTAGAGCGGATTATAGCAATCAGCCCCAGCATTTT; CDR3aa: CASRADYSNQPQHF
d_gene: TRBD2; j_gene: TRBJ2-5; abundance: NA; v_gene: TRBV5-1; CDR3nt: TGCGCCAGCAGCTTGGTTGCGGGGGGCTCCCGTTCACAAGAGACCCAGTACTTC; CDR3aa: CASSLVAGGSRSQETQYF
d_gene: TRBD1; j_gene: TRBJ1-1; abundance: NA; v_gene: TRBV29-1; CDR3nt: TGCAGCGTCTCGACAGGGGCTATCACTGAAGCTTTCTTT; CDR3aa: CSVSTGAITEAFF
d_gene: TRBD1; j_gene: TRBJ1-5; abundance: NA; v_gene: TRBV6-1; CDR3nt: TGTGCCAGCAGTGAAAGACAGGGGGCCTATCAGCCCCAGCATTTT; CDR3aa: CASSERQGAYQPQHF
d_gene: NA; j_gene: TRBJ1-2; abundance: NA; v_gene: TRBV5-5; CDR3nt: TGTGCCAGCAGCTCGGTGGGGCAGAACCACTATGGCTACACCTTC; CDR3aa: CASSSVGQNHYGYTF
d_gene: TRBD1; j_gene: TRBJ1-6; abundance: many; v_gene: TRBV5-6; CDR3nt: TGTGCCAGCAGCAATGGACAGGGTAATTCACCCCTCCACTTT; CDR3aa: CASSNGQGNSPLHF
d_gene: TRBD1; j_gene: TRBJ1-2; abundance: NA; v_gene: TRBV24-1; CDR3nt: TGTGCCACCAGTGATTCGAGACAGGGGCCTCCGTATGGCTACACCTTC; CDR3aa: CATSDSRQGPPYGYTF
d_gene: TRBD1; j_gene: TRBJ2-7; abundance: NA; v_gene: TRBV4-2; CDR3nt: TGTGCCAGCAGCCACCGGGACAGGGGTCCCTACGAGCAGTACTTC; CDR3aa: CASSHRDRGPYEQYF
d_gene: NA; j_gene: TRBJ2-2; abundance: once; v_gene: TRBV13; CDR3nt: TGTGCCAGCAGCTACGGGGAGGGGGTCAACACCGGGGAGCTGTTTTTT; CDR3aa: CASSYGEGVNTGELFF
d_gene: NA; j_gene: TRBJ1-2; abundance: NA; v_gene: TRBV7-2; CDR3nt: TGTGCCAGCAGCCGTGGGGGAGGTGACTATGGCTACACCTTC; CDR3aa: CASSRGGGDYGYTF
d_gene: TRBD1; j_gene: TRBJ1-2; abundance: NA; v_gene: TRBV12-3/TRBV12-4; CDR3nt: TGTGCCAGCAGTTTAGGGGACAGGGGTGGCTACACCTTC; CDR3aa: CASSLGDRGGYTF
d_gene: TRBD2; j_gene: TRBJ2-3; abundance: NA; v_gene: TRBV3-1/TRBV3-2; CDR3nt: TGTGCCAGCAGCTCTAGCGGGTCAGATACGCAGTATTTT; CDR3aa: CASSSSGSDTQYF
d_gene: TRBD2; j_gene: TRBJ2-3; abundance: NA; v_gene: TRBV5-1; CDR3nt: TGCGCCAGCAGTACGGGAGGGTCAGATACGCAGTATTTT; CDR3aa: CASSTGGSDTQYF
d_gene: TRBD1; j_gene: TRBJ2-7; abundance: NA; v_gene: TRBV30; CDR3nt: TGTGCCTGGATCCGACCGGGACAGGGTCCCTACGAGCAGTACTTC; CDR3aa: CAWIRPGQGPYEQYF
d_gene: TRBD2; j_gene: TRBJ2-3; abundance: NA; v_gene: TRBV6-2/TRBV6-3; CDR3nt: TGTGCCAGCAGTTACTCGGAGCTACTAGCGGGAGCAGATACGCAGTATTTT; CDR3aa: CASSYSELLAGADTQYF
d_gene: NA; j_gene: TRBJ1-1; abundance: NA; v_gene: TRBV7-9; CDR3nt: TGTGCCAGCAGCTTAGCGGAGACTGAAGCTTTCTTT; CDR3aa: CASSLAETEAFF
d_gene: TRBD1; j_gene: TRBJ1-2; abundance: NA; v_gene: TRBV6-5; CDR3nt: TGTGCCAGCAGCGCTGACAGGGGCGCAGGGGATGGCTACACCTTC; CDR3aa: CASSADRGAGDGYTF
d_gene: NA; j_gene: TRBJ2-5; abundance: NA; v_gene: TRBV19; CDR3nt: TGTGCCAGTAGTCCCACCGGACTATCTGGGGAGACCCAGTACTTC; CDR3aa: CASSPTGLSGETQYF
d_gene: TRBD1; j_gene: TRBJ1-1; abundance: NA; v_gene: TRBV2; CDR3nt: TGTGCCAGCAGCGCGGGACAGCCGACAGCCACTGAAGCTTTCTTT; CDR3aa: CASSAGQPTATEAFF
d_gene: NA; j_gene: TRBJ2-7; abundance: NA; v_gene: TRBV5-1; CDR3nt: TGCGCCAGCAGCTGGACGGGTTCAGGGGCAGTAAGCGAGCAGTACTTC; CDR3aa: CASSWTGSGAVSEQYF
d_gene: NA; j_gene: TRBJ2-2; abundance: NA; v_gene: TRBV2; CDR3nt: TGTGCCAGCAGCAGGGGCAGCGGACATAACACCGGGGAGCTGTTTTTT; CDR3aa: CASSRGSGHNTGELFF
d_gene: TRBD2; j_gene: TRBJ2-1; abundance: NA; v_gene: TRBV5-1; CDR3nt: TGCGCCAGCAGCACGGGACTAACCGGTTCCTACAATGAGCAGTTCTTC; CDR3aa: CASSTGLTGSYNEQFF
d_gene: TRBD1; j_gene: TRBJ2-2; abundance: NA; v_gene: TRBV6-6; CDR3nt: TGTGCCAGCAGTTACGCGCAGGGGGACACCGGGGAGCTGTTTTTT; CDR3aa: CASSYAQGDTGELFF
d_gene: NA; j_gene: TRBJ2-5; abundance: NA; v_gene: TRBV20-1; CDR3nt: TGCAGTGCTAGTCTGACGGGGACCCAGTACTTC; CDR3aa: CSASLTGTQYF
d_gene: NA; j_gene: TRBJ2-2; abundance: many; v_gene: TRBV4-2; CDR3nt: TGTGCCAGCAGAAAGGGGGAGGCGACAGGGTCTTTAAACACCGGGGAGCTGTTTTTT; CDR3aa: CASRKGEATGSLNTGELFF